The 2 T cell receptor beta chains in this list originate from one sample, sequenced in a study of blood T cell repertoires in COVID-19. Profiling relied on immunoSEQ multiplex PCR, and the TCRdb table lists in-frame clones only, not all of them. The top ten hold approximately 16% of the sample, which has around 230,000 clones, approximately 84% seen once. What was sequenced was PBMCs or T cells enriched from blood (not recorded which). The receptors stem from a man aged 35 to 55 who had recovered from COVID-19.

CDR3 amino acids: CATSEQGSYEQYF. The CDR3 region has the DNA TGTGCCACCAGTGAACAGGGGTCCTACGAGCAGTACTTC. This chain connects TRBV24-1 to TRBJ2-7; 7 nucleotides match TRBD1. Germline trimming cut 4 bases from V and 1 base from J; bases unmatched to any gene: 0. CDR3 length: 13 residues. Per germline, CDR1 KGHDR and CDR2 SFDVKD.

This chain's CDR3 is CASRDSDRGEKLFF. For the CDR3, the DNA is TGTGCCAGCAGGGATTCGGACAGGGGAGAAAAACTGTTTTTT. The V call is TRBV6-4, the J call TRBJ1-4; TRBD1 matches 9 bases. The V and J ends lost 6 bases and 8 bases, in that order; junction bases with no gene match: 7. Germline V CDR1 and CDR2: MRHNA, SNTAGT. The CDR3 contains 14 residues.